This T cell receptor (beta chain) was identified in a study of T cell responses to AZD1222 COVID-19 vaccine. Study-level results: Unmutated variant regions are reportedly the target of nearly half of TCRs that are spike-specific. A mostly white British donor set with more females was recruited, and clonal diversity was possibly underestimated.

Here immunoSEQ multiplex PCR was the method, and the copy in TCRdb shows in-frame clones only, minus some. Of about 94,000 clones detected, 90% appear once; the ten largest clones hold 8.4%. Concerning this clone: The antigen is not known. This sample includes further DNA sequences coding for the same CDR3.

The origin of this receptor is an adult in good health. The starting material was peripheral blood, obtained on day 0 of AZD1222 vaccination.

The DNA for the CDR3 is TGTGCCAGCAGCTTAGGGACAGGGTCCTACGAGCAGTACTTC. This sequence encodes CASSLGTGSYEQYF. The chain recombines TRBV11-2 with TRBJ2-7; TRBD1 matches 8 bases. This CDR3 is 14 amino acids long. V gave up 1 base and J gave up 1 base; unmatched junction bases: 0. CDR1 SGHAT and CDR2 FQNNGV come from the germline V gene.